This entry describes one TCR beta chain. Its antigen is currently unknown. This sample is part of a study of cytomegalovirus exposure and HLA in healthy donors. General study points: An analysis was carried out later, and it reportedly showed fewer N-insertions in an Asian-associated ancestry cluster than the approximately 710-donor mean. As was reported, the classifier diagnosed cytomegalovirus status with high specificity and sensitivity. TCR association rates varied by HLA locus in a later analysis, with DRB1 highest and HLA-C lowest.

J was trimmed by 5 bases and V by 4 bases; bases with no gene match: 9. The CDR3 runs 15 residues. Germline assignment: CDR1 SGDLS and CDR2 YYNGEE. 13 Jbeta primers and 60 Vbeta primers were used for the PCR. Only in-frame clones appear in the TCRdb table, and some are missing; sequencing was by immunoSEQ multiplex PCR. The sample contains around 120,000 clones, over 60% of which appear only once. The sequence came from a human donor in good health. Material for sequencing was PBMCs. V is TRBV9 and J is TRBJ2-5; 9 bases line up with TRBD1. CDR3 bases: TGTGCCAGCAGCTTTAGGACAGGGGCGCGGGAGACCCAGTACTTC. Translating it yields CASSFRTGARETQYF. Using reference TRBV9 and TRBJ2-5 for the parts outside the CDR3, the full variable domain is DSGVTQTPKHLITATGQRVTLRCSPRSGDLSVYWYQQSLDQGLQFLIQYYNGEERAKGNILERFSAQQFPDLHSELNLSSLELGDSALYFCASSFRTGARETQYFGPGTRLLVL.